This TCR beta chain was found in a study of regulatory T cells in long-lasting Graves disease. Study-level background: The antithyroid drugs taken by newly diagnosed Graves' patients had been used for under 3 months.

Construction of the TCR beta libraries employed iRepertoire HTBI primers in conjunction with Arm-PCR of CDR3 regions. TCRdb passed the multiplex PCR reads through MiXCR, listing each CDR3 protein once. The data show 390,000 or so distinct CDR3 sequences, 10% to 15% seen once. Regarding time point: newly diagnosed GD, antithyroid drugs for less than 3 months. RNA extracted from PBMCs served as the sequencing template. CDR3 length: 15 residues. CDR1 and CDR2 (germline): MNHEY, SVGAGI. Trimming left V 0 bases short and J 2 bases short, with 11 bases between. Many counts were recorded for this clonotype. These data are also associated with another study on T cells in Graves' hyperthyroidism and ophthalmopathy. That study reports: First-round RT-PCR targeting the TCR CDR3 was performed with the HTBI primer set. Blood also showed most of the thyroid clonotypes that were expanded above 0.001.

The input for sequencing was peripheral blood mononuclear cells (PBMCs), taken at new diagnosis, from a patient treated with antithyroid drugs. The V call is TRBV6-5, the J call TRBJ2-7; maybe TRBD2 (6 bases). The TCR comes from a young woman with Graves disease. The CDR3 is CASSYSVADTYEQYF. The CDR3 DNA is TGTGCCAGCAGTTACTCGGTAGCGGATACCTACGAGCAGTACTTC.